These 27 T cell receptor beta chains share one sample of origin, sequenced in a study of blood T cell repertoires in COVID-19. Assay used: immunoSEQ multiplex PCR; TCRdb lists only in-frame clones, some missing. The table has approximately 210,000 clones, 88% seen once. Sequencing was performed on peripheral blood. The receptors were gathered from a human donor in a cohort sampled during active COVID-19.

V and J are TRBV27 and TRBJ2-7, with TRBD1 matching over 10 bases. J was trimmed by 6 bases and V by 5 bases; bases with no gene match: 1. Germline values: CDR1 MNHEY, CDR2 SMNVEV (reference sequence). CDR3 length: 12 residues. The CDR3 DNA is TGTGCCAGCAGTGACAGGGGGCGCGAGCAGTACTTC. Translated, it gives CASSDRGREQYF.

The rearrangement uses TRBV5-4 and TRBJ1-4; D remains ambiguous. Trimming took off 0 bases at V and 0 bases at J, with 6 bases between the two ends. The CDR3 covers 15 residues. CDR1 and CDR2 (germline): SGHNT, YYREEE (reference sequence). The CDR3 DNA follows: TGTGCCAGCAGCTTGGAGGGAGCAACTAATGAAAAACTGTTTTTT. Its translation: CASSLEGATNEKLFF.

This clone was detected only a few times. The V and J genes are TRBV7-9 and TRBJ1-5, with D possibly TRBD1 on 6 matching bases. The CDR3 loop spans 13 amino acids. V was shortened by 3 bases and J by 9 bases, with 12 bases between the two germline ends. From germline, CDR1 is SEHNR and CDR2 FQNEAQ (reference sequence). The CDR3 is CASSLGGGRPQHF. CDR3 bases: TGTGCCAGCAGCTTGGGCGGGGGGCGGCCCCAGCATTTT.

The chain employs TRBV6-5 and TRBJ2-7; 9 bases match TRBD2. The J segment lost 0 bases and the V segment lost 2 bases, leaving 5 bases of the junction unmatched. CDR1 and CDR2 (germline): MNHEY, SVGAGI. The CDR3 extends over 16 amino acids. The CDR3 spells CASSYRLAGSSYEQYF. The CDR3 nucleotides are TGTGCCAGCAGTTACCGTCTAGCGGGGAGCTCCTACGAGCAGTACTTC.

The chain employs TRBV5-1 and TRBJ1-5, with TRBD1 matching over 9 bases. This CDR3 spans 15 amino acids. Germline V lookup: CDR1 SGHRS, CDR2 YFSETQ. V lost 0 bases, J lost 4 bases, and 2 bases stayed unmatched. CDR3 nucleotide sequence: TGCGCCAGCAGCTTGGCGGGACAGGGAAATCAGCCCCAGCATTTT. Its translation: CASSLAGQGNQPQHF.

The rearrangement uses TRBV5-1 and TRBJ2-3; the D gene is possibly TRBD2 (6 bases). CDR3 size: 18 residues. The ends were cut back, 2 bases at V and 4 bases at J, with 23 bases in the middle. Germline values: CDR1 SGHRS, CDR2 YFSETQ. CDR3 DNA sequence: TGCGCCAGCAGCTTTATTGGGAGGCGACGGGCGGGCTCAGATACGCAGTATTTT. Residues: CASSFIGRRRAGSDTQYF.

This clone was seen only a few times. The chain has TRBV29-1 and TRBJ1-2, with a tentative D call TRBD1 (6 bases). CDR1 is SQVTM, CDR2 ANQGSEA, per germline. V lost 5 bases and J lost 0, with 10 bases in between. The CDR3 totals 13 residues. This CDR3 reads CSVPTGTNYGYTF. The CDR3 bases are TGCAGCGTTCCGACAGGCACTAACTATGGCTACACCTTC.

The sample holds a few counts of this clone. The chain uses TRBV5-1 and TRBJ2-7, with TRBD2 matching 7 bases. The CDR3 runs to 14 residues. Germline lookup yields CDR1 SGHRS and CDR2 YFSETQ. V was clipped by 4 bases and J by 2 bases; unmatched bases: 6. CDR3 DNA: TGCGCCAGCAGCGAAGGACTAGAGCCCTACGAGCAGTACTTC. This translates into CASSEGLEPYEQYF.

The chain links TRBV6-6 to TRBJ2-5; perhaps TRBD2 as D (5 bases). CDR1 MNHNY and CDR2 SVGAGI come from the germline V gene (reference sequence). This CDR3 has 15 amino acids. Trimming stripped 5 bases from V and 2 bases from J, with 15 bases between. This chain's CDR3 is CASSIAGGPQETQYF. For the CDR3, the DNA is TGTGCCAGCAGTATCGCTGGAGGCCCTCAAGAGACCCAGTACTTC.

The J gene is TRBJ2-3, the V gene TRBV7-8, with 10 bases aligning to TRBD1. Trimming took 5 bases from V and 4 from J; bases not matched to a gene: 6. The CDR3 contains 15 residues. CDR1 is SGHVS and CDR2 is FQNEAQ in the germline V gene. The CDR3 region has the DNA TGTGCCAGCAGCGCGGGACAGGGGATGCCAGATACGCAGTATTTT. Translated: CASSAGQGMPDTQYF.

The V and J genes are TRBV30 and TRBJ2-2; TRBD1 is a possible D gene (5 bases). V lost 0 bases and J 6 bases, leaving 5 bases between the germline ends. Germline assignment: CDR1 GTSNPN and CDR2 SVGIG (reference sequence). The CDR3 sequence is 12 residues long. The CDR3 reads CAWSVGPGELFF. The DNA for the CDR3 is TGTGCCTGGAGTGTGGGGCCCGGGGAGCTGTTTTTT.

This chain uses TRBV7-2 with TRBJ1-1; weak D call: TRBD1 (5 bases). V was cut by 3 bases and J by 0 bases, with 11 bases left in between. Germline values: CDR1 SGHTA, CDR2 FQGNSA. The CDR3 is made up of 15 amino acids. The CDR3 DNA follows: TGTGCCAGCAGCTTGGGGCAGGGCATGAACACTGAAGCTTTCTTT. Translating gives CASSLGQGMNTEAFF. Full variable domain (remainder filled in from reference TRBV7-2 and TRBJ1-1): GAGVSQSPSNKVTEKGKDVELRCDPISGHTALYWYRQSLGQGLEFLIYFQGNSAPDKSGLPSDRFSAERTGGSVSTLTIQRTQQEDSAVYLCASSLGQGMNTEAFFGQGTRLTVV.

The rearrangement uses TRBV5-1 and TRBJ2-2, with D possibly matching TRBD1 (5 bases). From germline, CDR1 is SGHRS and CDR2 YFSETQ. V lost 2 bases and J lost 3, with 14 bases in between. The CDR3 runs to 16 residues. CDR3 region: CASSLLGAVDTGELFF. The CDR3 nucleotides are TGCGCCAGCAGCTTATTAGGGGCAGTCGACACCGGGGAGCTGTTTTTT.

The chain is built from TRBV9 and TRBJ2-1; maybe TRBD2 (5 bases). In germline, CDR1 is SGDLS, CDR2 YYNGEE. V lost 0 bases and J 1 base, leaving 11 bases between the germline ends. The CDR3 is 16 amino acids. Here the CDR3 reads CASSVDAGGSYNEQFF. The CDR3 DNA reads TGTGCCAGCAGCGTAGATGCGGGTGGGTCCTACAATGAGCAGTTCTTC.

The V and J genes are TRBV28 and TRBJ2-7; 8 bases agree with TRBD2. This CDR3 has 16 residues. The ends lost 6 bases at V and 0 bases at J; junction bases unmatched: 10. CDR1 and CDR2 from the germline V gene are MDHEN and SYDVKM. CDR3 region: CASSPLLAESSYEQYF. Written as DNA, the CDR3 is TGTGCCAGCAGCCCACTACTAGCGGAGAGCTCCTACGAGCAGTACTTC.

The genes are TRBV6-2 or TRBV6-3 and TRBJ2-3; D is undetermined. Per germline, CDR1 MNHEY and CDR2 SVGEGT. This CDR3 is built from 13 residues. Trimming left V 6 bases short and J 1 base short, with 8 bases between. CDR3 DNA sequence: TGTGCCAGCAGCCTAACACGCACAGATACGCAGTATTTT. It encodes CASSLTRTDTQYF.

The V and J genes are TRBV9 and TRBJ2-2; the D is unclear. V dropped 3 bases and J dropped 0 bases, with 18 bases sitting between them. This CDR3 is 18 amino acids long. Germline-derived CDR1 and CDR2 are SGDLS and YYNGEE. The CDR3, as DNA: TGTGCCAGCAGCGCCCTCCCCGGTGGCGGCTCGAACACCGGGGAGCTGTTTTTT. It specifies CASSALPGGGSNTGELFF.

The chain carries TRBV5-4 and TRBJ2-1; D may be TRBD1 (6 bases). Trimming removed 4 bases from V and 7 bases from J, with 30 bases in between. The CDR3 length is 19 residues. Germline CDR1 and CDR2: SGHNT and YYREEE (reference sequence). Here the CDR3 reads CASSDTPARTTPRGNEQFF. CDR3 sequence (DNA): TGTGCCAGCAGCGACACTCCCGCACGGACAACTCCAAGGGGGAATGAGCAGTTCTTC.

J is TRBJ2-3 and V is TRBV7-6; no clear D. The CDR3 is made up of 15 amino acids. Germline CDR1 SGHVS, CDR2 FNYEAQ. Trimming pared 3 bases from V and 3 bases from J, leaving 13 bases between. The chain's CDR3 is CASSLETRGTDTQYF. The CDR3 DNA reads TGTGCCAGCAGCTTGGAGACCCGTGGGACAGATACGCAGTATTTT.

The chain uses TRBV4-3 and TRBJ2-3; maybe TRBD1 (5 bases). The V end lost 0 bases, the J end lost 4 bases, and 8 bases lay between the germline ends. Germline values: CDR1 LGHNA, CDR2 YSLEER. This CDR3 has 14 residues. The CDR3 DNA sequence: TGCGCCAGCAGCCAAGATGTAGGGGCAGATACGCAGTATTTT. Amino acid sequence: CASSQDVGADTQYF.

V gene TRBV10-3 combines with J gene TRBJ2-3; 8 bases map to TRBD2. The germline V gene encodes CDR1 ENHRY and CDR2 SYGVKD. The CDR3 loop spans 13 amino acids. The V segment lost 4 bases and the J segment 10 bases; nucleotides outside the gene matches: 7. The DNA for the CDR3 is TGTGCCATCAGTGGGGCGGGGGGCCTCCCGCAGTATTTT. It codes for CAISGAGGLPQYF.

The chain is built from TRBV2 and TRBJ2-1; D may be TRBD2 (5 bases). With 1 base removed from V and 10 bases from J, the gap between germline ends came to 14 bases. The CDR3 runs to 14 residues. CDR1 SNHLY and CDR2 FYNNEI come from the germline V gene. Here the CDR3 DNA reads TGTGCCAGCAGTGAAGTATGGCTAGCTGGGGAGCAGTTCTTC. It translates to CASSEVWLAGEQFF.

The chain couples TRBV7-2 to TRBJ2-5, with TRBD1 identical over 9 bases. The germline V gene encodes CDR1 SGHTA and CDR2 FQGNSA. V shed 3 bases, J shed 1 base, and the junction held 3 bases outside the gene matches. This CDR3 comprises 15 residues. CDR3 protein: CASSFDRGTQETQYF. The CDR3 coding sequence is TGTGCCAGCAGCTTCGACAGGGGGACCCAAGAGACCCAGTACTTC. Based on the CDR3 plus reference TRBV7-2 and TRBJ2-5, the full variable domain is GAGVSQSPSNKVTEKGKDVELRCDPISGHTALYWYRQSLGQGLEFLIYFQGNSAPDKSGLPSDRFSAERTGGSVSTLTIQRTQQEDSAVYLCASSFDRGTQETQYFGPGTRLLVL.

The chain has TRBV6-2 or TRBV6-3 and TRBJ1-1; TRBD1 might be the D (5 bases). Germline CDR1 is MNHEY and CDR2 is SVGEGT. V dropped 6 bases and J dropped 5 bases, with 16 bases sitting between them. The CDR3 loop spans 14 amino acids. CDR3 coding DNA: TGTGCCAGCAGCCTCCAGGGTGATGTTACTGAAGCTTTCTTT. This sequence encodes CASSLQGDVTEAFF.

CDR3 region: CASSYLGEQYF. CDR3 nucleotide sequence: TGTGCCAGCAGTTACCTAGGCGAGCAGTACTTC. This chain links TRBV6-2 or TRBV6-3 with TRBJ2-7; D unresolved. Germline lookup yields CDR1 MNHEY and CDR2 SVGEGT. Trimming took off 2 bases at V and 6 bases at J, with 5 bases between the two ends. The CDR3 has 11 amino acids.

The sample holds one count of this clone. The chain carries TRBV3-1 (or the pseudogene TRBV3-2) and TRBJ2-7, with 7 bases fitting TRBD2. Germline V gene sequence: CDR1 LGHDT, CDR2 YNNKEL (reference sequence). The CDR3 is made up of 12 amino acids. V shed 2 bases, J shed 6 bases, and the junction held 1 base outside the gene matches. In DNA, the CDR3 is TGTGCCAGCAGCCAACGCGGGGGCGAGCAGTACTTC. The encoded protein is CASSQRGGEQYF.

This chain links TRBV7-2 with TRBJ1-5; 8 bases agree with TRBD1. The CDR3 is 15 residues long. Trimming removed 5 bases from V and 0 bases from J; junction bases left unmatched: 3. Germline CDR1 reads SGHTA; CDR2 reads FQGNSA. The CDR3 protein is CASSGDRGSNQPQHF. The CDR3 DNA sequence: TGTGCCAGCAGCGGAGACAGGGGTAGCAATCAGCCCCAGCATTTT.